This TCR beta chain was sequenced during a study of Ad26.COV2.S vaccination and SARS-CoV-2 variants (dated by TCRdb to 2020 to 2023). At the level of the whole study: Vaccine-arm donors were drawn from COV1001, a multicentre, randomized, double-blind, placebo-controlled phase I-IIa trial of Ad26.COV2.S in healthy adults. The TCR-sequenced set comprised about 30 samples: around 20 Ad26.COV2.S vaccine recipients, 5 placebo recipients and 8 SARS-CoV-2 convalescent individuals. Ad26.COV2.S was administered intramuscularly at a dose of 5x10^10 or 1x10^11 viral particles, either as one shot or as two shots given 56 days apart. Investigators did not know the trial group allocation while performing experiments and assessing outcomes. Participants in the trial were split at random into five groups of five each, receiving low-dose or high-dose Ad26.COV2.S once or twice, or else placebo on both occasions. TCRbeta repertoire sequencing served as the tool for gauging how specific and how broad the SARS-CoV-2-reactive T cell receptors were following Ad26.COV2.S vaccination.

As to this clone: The antigen this receptor binds is unknown. Per-base quality was not reported, and no clone a single base away is much larger than it.

Spanning cysteine to phenylalanine, the CDR3 consists of 10 amino acids. Only CDR3 DNA is held: 30 bases, read in frame from base 1. The germline V gene yields SQVTM for CDR1 and ANQGSEA for CDR2. The V end loses 3 bases and the J end loses 8 bases, and a stretch of 7 bases separates them. The sample's treatment or condition, from its label and the paper: about 20 received Ad26.COV2.S at low or high dose, single or two shots; 5 received placebo; per-sample allocation not given. Repertoires of vaccine and placebo recipients were sequenced from samples collected on day 63 after the first injection. In Cohort 1b, 20 to 25 adults aged 18-55 years were enrolled at a single site in Boston, USA, between 29 July and 7 August 2020. Ad26.COV2.S was a replication-incompetent adenovirus type 26 vector expressing a prefusion-stabilized SARS-CoV-2 spike protein from the original Wuhan strain. Broad study findings and their caveats: The authors noted that the TCR breadth and depth analyses may have underestimated total T cell responses. After vaccination, spike-specific CD8+ and CD4+ T cell responses were reported to show substantial breadth. Comparable non-spike TCR breadth was observed between vaccine and placebo recipients, consistent with only spike being contained in the vaccine. The study lacked the statistical power to compare responses across vaccine doses or regimens. Compared with placebo recipients, Ad26.COV2.S recipients showed higher spike-specific TCR breadth (P = 0.0014).

The immunoSEQ Assay was used to sequence TCRbeta CDR3 regions. After extraction, genomic DNA underwent amplification by bias-controlled multiplex PCR, followed by high-throughput sequencing. Turning to the authors' computational methods: To quantify the absolute abundance of every unique TCRbeta CDR3 region, sequences were collapsed and filtered. Usable DNA was measured by amplifying reference genes present in all nucleated cells, and TCRbeta template counts were normalized to that usable DNA to estimate T cell fraction. Repertoire TCRs were annotated as SARS-CoV-2-specific by exact matching of V gene, CDR3 amino acid sequence and J gene to a known reactive TCR set. The reference SARS-CoV-2 TCR set came from MIRA and was filtered for enrichment in COVID-19-positive ImmuneCODE repertoires, removing public or cross-reactive TCRs. Using the MIRA antigens, annotated TCRs were further analysed by specific ORF or by position within an ORF. Depth was the summed frequency of annotated unique rearrangements, while breadth was defined as annotated unique rearrangements over total unique productive rearrangements. Group comparisons of TCR breadth used two-sided Wilcoxon rank-sum tests. TCRdb stores this immuneACCESS table with in-frame sequences only. Part of the clones is absent; in the studies checked, under half of the shortfall reflects unresolved V genes, and no reason is known for the rest. V and J calls and clone size are given by that table; D and trimming were obtained from the DNA. The sample table records about 440,000 clones; 90% of these occur just once. The top ten clonotypes cover approximately 4.3% of the sample.

The TCR was taken from a person aged 18-60 years who received the Ad26.COV2.S COVID-19 vaccine or a placebo. The sample here was peripheral blood, taken in a trial of Ad26.COV2.S vaccine versus placebo. The V gene is TRBV29-1 and the J gene is TRBJ2-5; confidence is insufficient to name the D gene. The bases are TGCAGCGTTGACGGCTCCACCCAGTACTTC. The encoded protein is CSVDGSTQYF.